This T cell receptor beta chain is from a study of T cell responses to AZD1222 COVID-19 vaccine. The germline CDR1 and CDR2 sequences are MNHEY and SVGEGT. The CDR3 spans 13 residues. Trimming removed 5 bases from V and 2 bases from J, with 10 bases in between. Repertoires were generated with immunoSEQ multiplex PCR, while TCRdb's copy carries only in-frame clones and drops some. Of about 130,000 clones in the sample, 90% were seen once. Sequenced material: peripheral blood, taken on day 0 of AZD1222 vaccination. The V and J genes are TRBV6-2 or TRBV6-3 and TRBJ2-7, with D possibly matching TRBD2 (6 bases). The receptor was derived from an adult in good health. The CDR3 sequence: CASSQTSTYEQYF. CDR3 DNA: TGTGCCAGCAGTCAGACTAGTACCTACGAGCAGTACTTC.